These T cell receptor beta chains were read from a single sample in a study of T cell responses to AZD1222 COVID-19 vaccine. Here immunoSEQ multiplex PCR was the method, and the copy in TCRdb shows in-frame clones only, minus some. This sample yields more than 140,000 clones, of which approximately 88% are seen a single time; roughly 3.5% belongs to the top ten. The source was peripheral blood, collected on day 0 of MenACWY control vaccination. The receptors come from an adult in good health. Each CDR3 is given with its conserved first and last residue. Fields, in order: CDR3 length, clone size, D gene, V gene, J gene, CDR3 protein, CDR3 DNA. The D gene is left open where the match is weak. Clone size is shown for a subset of rows, as once, few, many or a class of expanded clone.

CDR3 length: 15; clone size: -; D gene: TRBD1; V gene: TRBV19; J gene: TRBJ1-2; CDR3 protein: CASSTSGGQGYGYTF; CDR3 DNA: TGTGCCAGTAGTACCTCGGGGGGACAGGGTTATGGCTACACCTTC
CDR3 length: 13; clone size: -; D gene: -; V gene: TRBV18; J gene: TRBJ1-1; CDR3 protein: CASSPGGNTEAFF; CDR3 DNA: TGTGCCAGCTCACCGGGAGGTAACACTGAAGCTTTCTTT
CDR3 length: 15; clone size: -; D gene: -; V gene: TRBV29-1; J gene: TRBJ1-2; CDR3 protein: CSVEEWGSSNYGYTF; CDR3 DNA: TGCAGCGTTGAAGAATGGGGGAGCTCTAACTATGGCTACACCTTC
CDR3 length: 12; clone size: few; D gene: -; V gene: TRBV5-1; J gene: TRBJ2-5; CDR3 protein: CASSLKTETQYF; CDR3 DNA: TGCGCCAGCAGCTTGAAAACCGAGACCCAGTACTTC
CDR3 length: 13; clone size: -; D gene: -; V gene: TRBV11-2; J gene: TRBJ2-3; CDR3 protein: CASSLAGTDTQYF; CDR3 DNA: TGTGCCAGCAGCTTAGCTGGCACAGATACGCAGTATTTT
CDR3 length: 13; clone size: -; D gene: TRBD1; V gene: TRBV19; J gene: TRBJ2-2; CDR3 protein: CASSRTGTGELFF; CDR3 DNA: TGTGCCAGTAGTCGGACAGGCACCGGGGAGCTGTTTTTT
CDR3 length: 15; clone size: -; D gene: -; V gene: TRBV4-3; J gene: TRBJ2-1; CDR3 protein: CASSPLPHSYNEQFF; CDR3 DNA: TGCGCCAGCAGCCCTCTGCCGCACTCCTACAATGAGCAGTTCTTC
CDR3 length: 15; clone size: -; D gene: -; V gene: TRBV7-8; J gene: TRBJ1-2; CDR3 protein: CASSLNRQSNYGYTF; CDR3 DNA: TGTGCCAGCAGCTTAAATAGACAGTCTAACTATGGCTACACCTTC
CDR3 length: 14; clone size: -; D gene: -; V gene: TRBV5-5; J gene: TRBJ1-1; CDR3 protein: CASSFGGRDTEAFF; CDR3 DNA: TGTGCCAGCAGCTTCGGAGGCAGGGACACTGAAGCTTTCTTT
CDR3 length: 15; clone size: -; D gene: TRBD1; V gene: TRBV19; J gene: TRBJ1-2; CDR3 protein: CASSIGGTGRAGYTF; CDR3 DNA: TGTGCCAGTAGTATCGGGGGGACAGGGAGGGCTGGCTACACCTTC
CDR3 length: 14; clone size: -; D gene: -; V gene: TRBV7-2; J gene: TRBJ1-3; CDR3 protein: CASSIQGSGNTIYF; CDR3 DNA: TGTGCCAGCAGCATCCAGGGTTCTGGAAACACCATATATTTT
CDR3 length: 13; clone size: -; D gene: -; V gene: TRBV19; J gene: TRBJ1-1; CDR3 protein: CASSINSGTEAFF; CDR3 DNA: TGTGCCAGTAGTATTAATAGCGGGACTGAAGCTTTCTTT
CDR3 length: 16; clone size: -; D gene: -; V gene: TRBV28; J gene: TRBJ2-3; CDR3 protein: CASSQPGTEITDTQYF; CDR3 DNA: TGTGCCAGCAGCCAACCCGGGACGGAGATCACAGATACGCAGTATTTT
CDR3 length: 15; clone size: once; D gene: -; V gene: TRBV5-1; J gene: TRBJ2-2; CDR3 protein: CASSLAGGATGELFF; CDR3 DNA: TGCGCCAGCAGCCTGGCAGGGGGGGCGACCGGGGAGCTGTTTTTT
CDR3 length: 16; clone size: -; D gene: TRBD2; V gene: TRBV19; J gene: TRBJ2-5; CDR3 protein: CASSTLAGGRQETQYF; CDR3 DNA: TGTGCCAGTAGTACCCTAGCGGGGGGGCGCCAAGAGACCCAGTACTTC
CDR3 length: 14; clone size: -; D gene: TRBD2; V gene: TRBV4-1; J gene: TRBJ2-1; CDR3 protein: CASATSGRGNEQFF; CDR3 DNA: TGCGCCAGCGCGACTAGCGGGAGGGGTAATGAGCAGTTCTTC